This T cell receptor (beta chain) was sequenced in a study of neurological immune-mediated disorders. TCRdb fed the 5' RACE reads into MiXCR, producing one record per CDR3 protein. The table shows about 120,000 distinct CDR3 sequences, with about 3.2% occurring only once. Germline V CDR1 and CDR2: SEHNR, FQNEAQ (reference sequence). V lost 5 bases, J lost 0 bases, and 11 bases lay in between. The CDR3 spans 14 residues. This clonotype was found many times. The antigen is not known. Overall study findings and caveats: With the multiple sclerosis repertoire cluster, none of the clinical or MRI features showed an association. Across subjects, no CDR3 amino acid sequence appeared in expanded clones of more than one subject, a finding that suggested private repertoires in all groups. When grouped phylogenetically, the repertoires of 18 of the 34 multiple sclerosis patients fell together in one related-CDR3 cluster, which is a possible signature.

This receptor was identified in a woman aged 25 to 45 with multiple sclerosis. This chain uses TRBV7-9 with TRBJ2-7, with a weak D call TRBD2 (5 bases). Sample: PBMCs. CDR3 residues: CASSPPSGSYEQYF. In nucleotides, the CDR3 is TGTGCCAGCAGCCCCCCAAGCGGCTCCTACGAGCAGTACTTC.